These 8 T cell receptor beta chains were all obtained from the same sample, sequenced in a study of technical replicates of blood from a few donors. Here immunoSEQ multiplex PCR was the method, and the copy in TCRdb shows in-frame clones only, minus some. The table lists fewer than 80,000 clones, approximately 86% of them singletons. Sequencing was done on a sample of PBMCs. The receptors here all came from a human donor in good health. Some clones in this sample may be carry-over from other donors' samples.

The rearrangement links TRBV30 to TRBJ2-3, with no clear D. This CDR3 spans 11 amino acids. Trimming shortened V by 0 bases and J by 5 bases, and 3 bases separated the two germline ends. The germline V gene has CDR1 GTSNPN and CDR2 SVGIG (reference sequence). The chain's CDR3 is CAWSVQDTQYF. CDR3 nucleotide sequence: TGTGCCTGGAGTGTACAAGATACGCAGTATTTT.

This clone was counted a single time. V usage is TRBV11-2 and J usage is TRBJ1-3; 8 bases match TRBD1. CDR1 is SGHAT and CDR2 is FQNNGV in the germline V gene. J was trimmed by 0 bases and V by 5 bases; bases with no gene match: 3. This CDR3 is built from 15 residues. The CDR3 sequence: CASSRDRTSGNTIYF. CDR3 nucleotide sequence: TGTGCCAGCAGCCGGGACAGGACCTCTGGAAACACCATATATTTT. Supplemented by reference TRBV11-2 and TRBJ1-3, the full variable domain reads EAGVAQSPRYKIIEKRQSVAFWCNPISGHATLYWYQQILGQGPKLLIQFQNNGVVDDSQLPKDRFSAERLKGVDSTLKIQPAKLEDSAVYLCASSRDRTSGNTIYFGEGSWLTVV.

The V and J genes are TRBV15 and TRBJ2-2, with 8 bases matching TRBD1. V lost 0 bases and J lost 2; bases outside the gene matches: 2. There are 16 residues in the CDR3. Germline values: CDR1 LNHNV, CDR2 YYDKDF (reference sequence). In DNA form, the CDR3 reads TGTGCCACCAGCAGAGATCAGGGGGCAAACACCGGGGAGCTGTTTTTT. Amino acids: CATSRDQGANTGELFF.

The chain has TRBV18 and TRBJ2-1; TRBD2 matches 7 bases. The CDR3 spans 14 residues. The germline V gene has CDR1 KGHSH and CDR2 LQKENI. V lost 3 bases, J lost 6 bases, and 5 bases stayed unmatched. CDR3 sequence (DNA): TGTGCCAGCTCACCGCAGGGAGGGTTCAATGAGCAGTTCTTC. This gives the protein CASSPQGGFNEQFF.

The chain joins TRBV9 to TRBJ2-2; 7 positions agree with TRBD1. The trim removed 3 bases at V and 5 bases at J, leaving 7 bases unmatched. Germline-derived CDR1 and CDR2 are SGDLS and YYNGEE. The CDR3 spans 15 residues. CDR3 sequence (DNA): TGTGCCAGCAGCGGAGGGGGACAGACTACCGGGGAGCTGTTTTTT. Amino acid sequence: CASSGGGQTTGELFF.

The DNA of the CDR3 is TGTGCCAGTAGCACATCAGGGAATTGGGGGAACACTGAAGCTTTCTTT. Its protein is CASSTSGNWGNTEAFF. This chain links TRBV19 with TRBJ1-1, with a weak D call TRBD1 (5 bases). Between the trimmed V and J ends, which lost 6 bases and 1 base, there was a span of 18 bases. CDR1 is LNHDA, CDR2 SQIVND, per germline (reference sequence). This CDR3 contains 16 residues.

CDR3 sequence (DNA): TGTGCCACCAGCAGGTCTAAGCAGCCCCAGCATTTT. Residues: CATSRSKQPQHF. V gene TRBV15 combines with J gene TRBJ1-5; D is unclear. Germline lookup yields CDR1 LNHNV and CDR2 YYDKDF (reference sequence). With 3 bases removed from V and 7 bases from J, the gap between germline ends came to 7 bases. The CDR3 spans 12 residues.

CDR3 bases: TGCGCCAGCAGCCAGGCGTCCTTGGACGGGGCTAACTATGGCTACACCTTC. Its protein is CASSQASLDGANYGYTF. The chain uses TRBV4-3 and TRBJ1-2; D is undetermined. Trimming cost V 3 bases and J 0 bases, with 17 bases left between them. The germline V gene encodes CDR1 LGHNA and CDR2 YSLEER. The CDR3 contains 17 residues.